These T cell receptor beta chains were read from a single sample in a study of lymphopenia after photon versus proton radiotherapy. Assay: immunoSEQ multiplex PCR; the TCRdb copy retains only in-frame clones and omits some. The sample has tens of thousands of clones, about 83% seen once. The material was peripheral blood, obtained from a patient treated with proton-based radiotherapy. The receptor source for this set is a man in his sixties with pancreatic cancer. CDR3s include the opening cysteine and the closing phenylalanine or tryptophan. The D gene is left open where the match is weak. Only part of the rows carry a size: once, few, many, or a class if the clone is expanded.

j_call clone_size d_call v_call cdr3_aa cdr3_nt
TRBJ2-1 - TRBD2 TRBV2 CASSREGRSLNNEQFF TGTGCCAGCAGTCGGGAGGGTAGGAGCCTAAACAATGAGCAGTTCTTC
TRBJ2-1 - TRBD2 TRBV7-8 CASSPERLAGNEQFF TGTGCCAGCAGCCCGGAACGGCTAGCGGGAAATGAGCAGTTCTTC
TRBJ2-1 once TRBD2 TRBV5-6 CASGTSFDEQFF TGTGCCAGCGGGACTAGCTTCGATGAGCAGTTCTTC
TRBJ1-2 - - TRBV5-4 CASSYDSGDYGYTF TGTGCCAGCAGTTACGACAGCGGGGATTATGGCTACACCTTC
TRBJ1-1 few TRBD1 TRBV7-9 CASSPSDRATEAFF TGTGCCAGCAGCCCATCCGACAGGGCCACTGAAGCTTTCTTT
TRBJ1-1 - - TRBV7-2 CASSLGANTEAFF TGTGCCAGCAGCTTAGGCGCGAACACTGAAGCTTTCTTT
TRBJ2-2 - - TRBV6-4 CASRTNSGGELFF TGTGCCAGCCGAACGAACAGCGGCGGGGAGCTGTTTTTT
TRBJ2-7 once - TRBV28 CASSLRKYEQYF TGTGCCAGCAGTCTGAGGAAATACGAGCAGTACTTC
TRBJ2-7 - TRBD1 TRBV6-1 CASSATPGQGYEQYF TGTGCCAGCAGTGCCACCCCCGGACAGGGCTACGAGCAGTACTTC
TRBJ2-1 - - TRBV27 CASSSSVSSYNEQFF TGTGCCAGCAGTTCATCGGTTAGCTCCTACAATGAGCAGTTCTTC
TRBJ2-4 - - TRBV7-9 CASSPSGLNPIQYF TGTGCCAGCAGCCCCTCTGGGCTAAACCCTATTCAGTACTTC
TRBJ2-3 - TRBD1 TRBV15 CATSRDKVQGLSTDTQYF TGTGCCACCAGCAGAGATAAGGTACAGGGGCTTAGCACAGATACGCAGTATTTT
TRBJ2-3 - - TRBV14 CASSQVSTDTQYF TGTGCCAGCAGCCAAGTGTCCACAGATACGCAGTATTTT
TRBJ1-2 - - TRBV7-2 CASSLARTSPLGYTF TGTGCCAGCAGCTTAGCGCGGACCTCACCGCTGGGCTACACCTTC
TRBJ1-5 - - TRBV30 CAWSVSVDQPQHF TGTGCCTGGAGTGTAAGCGTGGATCAGCCCCAGCATTTT
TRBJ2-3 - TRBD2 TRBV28 CASTGGGLQYF TGTGCCAGCACGGGGGGGGGCCTCCAGTATTTT
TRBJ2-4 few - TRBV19 CASSMGSKNIQYF TGTGCCAGTAGTATGGGGTCCAAAAACATTCAGTACTTC
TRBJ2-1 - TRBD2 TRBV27 CASSFSGGSGKQFF TGTGCCAGCAGTTTCTCGGGGGGGAGCGGGAAGCAGTTCTTC
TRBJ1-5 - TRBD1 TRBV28 CASKTDDRVRNQPQHF TGTGCCAGTAAGACGGACGACAGGGTGCGAAATCAGCCCCAGCATTTT
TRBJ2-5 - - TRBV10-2 CASSAGGQGQKTQYF TGCGCCAGCAGTGCTGGGGGGCAAGGTCAGAAGACCCAGTACTTC
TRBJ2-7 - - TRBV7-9 CASSRGSGGIYEQYF TGTGCCAGCAGCCGCGGGTCCGGTGGAATCTACGAGCAGTACTTC
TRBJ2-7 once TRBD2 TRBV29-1 CSVGGLAGPYEQYF TGCAGCGTTGGGGGACTAGCGGGACCCTACGAGCAGTACTTC
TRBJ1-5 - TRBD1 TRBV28 CASSWTGTGVQPQHF TGTGCCAGCAGTTGGACTGGGACAGGGGTGCAGCCCCAGCATTTT
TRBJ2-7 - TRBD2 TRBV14 CASSRPTSGRAHEQYF TGTGCCAGCAGCCGGCCCACTAGCGGGAGGGCCCACGAGCAGTACTTC
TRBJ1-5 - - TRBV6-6 CASRDRENYSNQPQHF TGTGCCAGCAGGGACCGGGAAAACTATAGCAATCAGCCCCAGCATTTT
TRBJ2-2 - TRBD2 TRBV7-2 CASSLVRGVSGELFF TGTGCCAGCAGCTTAGTCCGGGGGGTGTCCGGGGAGCTGTTTTTT